The rows below give T cell receptor beta chains drawn from one sample of a study of cytomegalovirus exposure and HLA in healthy donors. Here immunoSEQ multiplex PCR was the method, and the copy in TCRdb shows in-frame clones only, minus some. The table has about 95,000 clones, approximately 80% seen once. The sequenced sample was PBMCs. Receptors were obtained from a woman aged 40 to 55 in good health and CMV-seropositive. The CDR3 runs from the conserved cysteine through the conserved F or W. A D gene is named only where the DNA matches it firmly. The size of a clone is reported for some rows only, either as once, few or many, or as a class for expanded clones.

CDR3 length	clone size	V gene	J gene	D gene	CDR3 protein	CDR3 DNA
15	NA	TRBV21-1	TRBJ2-5	NA	CASSKAWSSVETQYF	TGTGCCAGCAGCAAAGCTTGGTCTAGCGTGGAGACCCAGTACTTC
16	NA	TRBV14	TRBJ1-4	TRBD1	CASSPNRGTGGEKLFF	TGTGCCAGCAGCCCTAACCGAGGGACAGGGGGGGAAAAACTGTTTTTT
18	NA	TRBV9	TRBJ2-6	TRBD2	CASSVTSGRASGANVLTF	TGTGCCAGCAGCGTAACTAGCGGGAGGGCCTCTGGGGCCAACGTCCTGACTTTC
18	NA	TRBV28	TRBJ1-3	TRBD1	CASSLYTGGLSSGNTIYF	TGTGCCAGCAGTTTATATACAGGGGGTCTAAGTTCTGGAAACACCATATATTTT
15	NA	TRBV2	TRBJ2-7	NA	CASSENSGSLYEQYF	TGTGCCAGCAGTGAAAATTCCGGGAGTCTTTACGAGCAGTACTTC
13	NA	TRBV5-4	TRBJ2-7	NA	CASSTRTVEEQYF	TGTGCCAGCAGCACCCGGACAGTCGAAGAGCAGTACTTC
15	few	TRBV27	TRBJ2-5	TRBD2	CASSELAGGAETQYF	TGTGCCAGCTCAGAACTAGCGGGAGGTGCGGAGACCCAGTACTTC
15	many	TRBV6-4	TRBJ2-3	NA	CASSDGAGGTDTQYF	TGTGCCAGCAGTGACGGGGCTGGGGGCACAGATACGCAGTATTTT
15	NA	TRBV28	TRBJ2-1	TRBD2	CASTQSGSSYNEQFF	TGTGCCAGCACTCAGAGCGGGAGCTCTTACAATGAGCAGTTCTTC
16	NA	TRBV5-1	TRBJ2-1	TRBD2	CASSPAAGASYNEQFF	TGCGCCAGCAGCCCCGCAGCGGGAGCGTCCTACAATGAGCAGTTCTTC
14	few	TRBV11-3	TRBJ2-3	NA	CASSLTSSTDTQYF	TGTGCCAGCAGCTTGACTAGTAGTACAGATACGCAGTATTTT
14	NA	TRBV5-1	TRBJ2-1	TRBD2	CASSSASGYNEQFF	TGCGCCAGCAGTTCGGCTAGCGGATACAATGAGCAGTTCTTC
14	NA	TRBV6-5	TRBJ1-2	NA	CASSYSATNYGYTF	TGTGCCAGCAGTTACTCAGCAACTAACTATGGCTACACCTTC
15	few	TRBV5-1	TRBJ1-1	NA	CASSLGSPAGTEAFF	TGCGCCAGCAGCTTGGGATCGCCTGCGGGCACTGAAGCTTTCTTT
12	NA	TRBV30	TRBJ2-1	NA	CAWSQLGSEQFF	TGTGCCTGGAGCCAACTAGGATCTGAGCAGTTCTTC
15	once	TRBV19	TRBJ2-1	TRBD2	CASTILAGVGNEQFF	TGTGCCAGTACCATACTAGCGGGAGTAGGCAATGAGCAGTTCTTC